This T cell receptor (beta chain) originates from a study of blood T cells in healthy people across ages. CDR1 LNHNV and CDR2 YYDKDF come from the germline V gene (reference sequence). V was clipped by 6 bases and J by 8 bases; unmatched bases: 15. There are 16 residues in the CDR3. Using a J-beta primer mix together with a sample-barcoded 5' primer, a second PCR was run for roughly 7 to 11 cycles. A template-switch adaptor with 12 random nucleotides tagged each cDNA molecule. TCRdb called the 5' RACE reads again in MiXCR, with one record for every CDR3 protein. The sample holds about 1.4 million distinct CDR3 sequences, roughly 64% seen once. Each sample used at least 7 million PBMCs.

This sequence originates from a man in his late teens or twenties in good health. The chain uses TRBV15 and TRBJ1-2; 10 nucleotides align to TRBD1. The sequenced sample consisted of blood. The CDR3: CATSYGTGATEGGYTF. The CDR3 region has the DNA TGTGCCACCAGTTACGGGACAGGGGCCACGGAAGGGGGCTACACCTTC.